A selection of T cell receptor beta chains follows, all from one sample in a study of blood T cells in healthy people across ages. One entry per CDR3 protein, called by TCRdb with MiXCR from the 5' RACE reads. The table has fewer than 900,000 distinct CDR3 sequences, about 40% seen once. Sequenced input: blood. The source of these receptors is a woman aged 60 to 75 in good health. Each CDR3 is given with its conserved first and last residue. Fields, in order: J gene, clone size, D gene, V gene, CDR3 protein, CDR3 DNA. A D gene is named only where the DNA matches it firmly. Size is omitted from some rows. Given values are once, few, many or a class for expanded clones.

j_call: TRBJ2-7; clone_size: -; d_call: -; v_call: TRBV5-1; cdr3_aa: CASSWALGNEQYF; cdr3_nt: TGCGCCAGCAGCTGGGCTCTGGGGAACGAGCAGTACTTC
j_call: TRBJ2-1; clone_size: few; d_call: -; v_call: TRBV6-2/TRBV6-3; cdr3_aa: CASSHGRRDQAYNEQFF; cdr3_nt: TGTGCCAGCAGCCACGGGCGGCGGGACCAAGCCTACAATGAGCAGTTCTTC
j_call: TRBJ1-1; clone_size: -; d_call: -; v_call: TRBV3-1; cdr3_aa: CASSQDGGGRGRYTEAFF; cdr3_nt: TGTGCCAGCAGCCAAGACGGAGGCGGCCGGGGGAGGTACACTGAAGCTTTCTTT
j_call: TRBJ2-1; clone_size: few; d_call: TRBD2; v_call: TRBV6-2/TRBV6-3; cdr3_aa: CASSYSGLAGRQFF; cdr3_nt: TGTGCCAGCAGTTACTCGGGCCTAGCGGGAAGGCAGTTCTTC
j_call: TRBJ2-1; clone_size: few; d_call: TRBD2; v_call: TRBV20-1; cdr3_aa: CSAQSGGYNEQFF; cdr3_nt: TGCAGTGCCCAAAGCGGGGGCTACAATGAGCAGTTCTTC
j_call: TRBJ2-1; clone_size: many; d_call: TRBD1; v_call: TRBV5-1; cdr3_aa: CASSLEQGDYNEQFF; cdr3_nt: TGCGCCAGCAGCTTGGAGCAGGGGGATTACAATGAGCAGTTCTTC
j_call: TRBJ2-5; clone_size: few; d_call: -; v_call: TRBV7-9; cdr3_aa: CASSFGEFDEQYF; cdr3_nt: TGTGCCAGCAGCTTTGGTGAATTCGATGAGCAGTACTTC
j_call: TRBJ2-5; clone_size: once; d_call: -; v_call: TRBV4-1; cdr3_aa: CASSQDSLKETQYF; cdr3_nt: TGCGCCAGCAGCCAAGATTCCCTTAAGGAGACCCAGTACTTC
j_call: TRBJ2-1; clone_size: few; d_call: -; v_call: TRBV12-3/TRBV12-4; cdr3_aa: CASSLLVSNEQFF; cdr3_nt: TGTGCCAGCAGTTTACTGGTTAGCAATGAGCAGTTCTTC
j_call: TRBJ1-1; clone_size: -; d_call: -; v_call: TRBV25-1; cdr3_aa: CASIPAGINTEAFF; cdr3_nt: TGTGCCAGCATCCCGGCGGGTATAAACACTGAAGCTTTCTTT
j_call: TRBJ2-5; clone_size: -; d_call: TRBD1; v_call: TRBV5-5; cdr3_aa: CASSLGQGDNERYF; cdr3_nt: TGTGCCAGCAGCTTGGGACAGGGAGACAACGAGCGGTACTTC
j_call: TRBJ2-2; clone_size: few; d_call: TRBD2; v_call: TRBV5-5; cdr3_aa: CASSGLAGVTGELFF; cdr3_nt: TGTGCCAGCAGCGGGCTAGCGGGGGTCACCGGGGAGCTGTTTTTT
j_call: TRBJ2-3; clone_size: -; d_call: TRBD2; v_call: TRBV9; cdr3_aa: CASSGAGSDTQYF; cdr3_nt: TGTGCCAGCAGCGGAGCGGGGTCAGATACGCAGTATTTT
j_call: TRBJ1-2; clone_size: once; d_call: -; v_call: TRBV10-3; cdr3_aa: CAISRARYGYTF; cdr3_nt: TGTGCCATCAGTCGTGCACGGTATGGCTACACCTTC
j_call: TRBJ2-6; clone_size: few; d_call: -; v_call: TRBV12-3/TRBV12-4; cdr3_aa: CASSSLDSGANVLTF; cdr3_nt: TGTGCCAGCAGCTCTCTAGACTCTGGGGCCAACGTCCTGACTTTC
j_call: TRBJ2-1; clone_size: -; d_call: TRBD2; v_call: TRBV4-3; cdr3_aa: CASSHVGLAGGFYNEQFF; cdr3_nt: TGCGCCAGCAGCCATGTGGGACTAGCGGGAGGGTTTTACAATGAGCAGTTCTTC
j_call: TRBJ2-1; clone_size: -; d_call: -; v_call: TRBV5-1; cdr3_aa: CASSLVGGTQSNEQFF; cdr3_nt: TGCGCCAGCAGCTTGGTGGGGGGTACCCAGTCCAATGAGCAGTTCTTC
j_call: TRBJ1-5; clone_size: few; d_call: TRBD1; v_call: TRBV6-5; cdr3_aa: CASRRDRGQSNQPQHF; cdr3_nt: TGTGCCAGCAGGCGGGACAGGGGGCAGAGCAATCAGCCCCAGCATTTT
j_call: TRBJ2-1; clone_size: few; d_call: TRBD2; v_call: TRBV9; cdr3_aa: CASSVGLAGFDNEQFF; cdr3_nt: TGTGCCAGCAGCGTAGGACTAGCGGGATTTGACAATGAGCAGTTCTTC
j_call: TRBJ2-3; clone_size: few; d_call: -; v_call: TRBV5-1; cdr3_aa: CASSANLGATDTQYF; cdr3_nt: TGCGCCAGCAGCGCCAATTTGGGGGCTACAGATACGCAGTATTTT
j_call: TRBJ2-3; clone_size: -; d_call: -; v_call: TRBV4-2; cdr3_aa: CASSHPGLNTDTQYF; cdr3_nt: TGTGCCAGCAGCCACCCGGGACTGAACACAGATACGCAGTATTTT
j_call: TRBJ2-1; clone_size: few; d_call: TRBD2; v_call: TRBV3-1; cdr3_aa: CASSQGAGEINEQFF; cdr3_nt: TGTGCCAGCAGCCAAGGGGCGGGAGAGATCAATGAGCAGTTCTTC
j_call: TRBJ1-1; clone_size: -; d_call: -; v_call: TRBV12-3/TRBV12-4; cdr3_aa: CASSLSLEAFF; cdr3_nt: TGTGCCAGCAGTTTATCCCTTGAAGCTTTCTTT
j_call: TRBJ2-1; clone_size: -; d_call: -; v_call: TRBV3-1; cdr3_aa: CASTSAYNEQFF; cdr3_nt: TGTGCCAGCACTTCAGCATACAATGAGCAGTTCTTC
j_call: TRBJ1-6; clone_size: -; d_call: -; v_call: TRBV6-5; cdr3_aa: CASSYFPENSPLHF; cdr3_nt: TGTGCCAGCAGTTACTTCCCAGAAAATTCACCCCTCCACTTT
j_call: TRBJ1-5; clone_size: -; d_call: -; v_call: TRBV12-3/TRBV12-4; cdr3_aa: CASSALWGVQPQHF; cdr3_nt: TGTGCCAGCAGTGCCCTCTGGGGGGTTCAGCCCCAGCATTTT
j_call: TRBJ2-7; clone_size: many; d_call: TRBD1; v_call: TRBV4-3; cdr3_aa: CASSQMQNRGYEQYF; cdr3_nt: TGCGCCAGCAGCCAAATGCAAAACAGGGGGTACGAGCAGTACTTC
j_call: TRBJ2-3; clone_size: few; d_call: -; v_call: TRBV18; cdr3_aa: CASSPTDRSIGTDTQYF; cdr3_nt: TGTGCCAGCTCTCCAACGGACAGATCGATTGGAACAGATACGCAGTATTTT
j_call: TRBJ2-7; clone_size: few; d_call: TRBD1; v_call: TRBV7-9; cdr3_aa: CASRKADRDYEQYF; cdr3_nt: TGTGCCAGCAGAAAAGCAGACAGGGACTACGAGCAGTACTTC
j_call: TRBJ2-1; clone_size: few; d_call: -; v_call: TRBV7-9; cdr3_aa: CASSRRDNEQFF; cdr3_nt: TGTGCCAGCAGTAGACGGGACAATGAGCAGTTCTTC
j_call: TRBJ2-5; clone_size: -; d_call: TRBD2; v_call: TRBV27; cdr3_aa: CASSFGLGPQETQYF; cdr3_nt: TGTGCCAGCAGTTTTGGACTAGGACCCCAAGAGACCCAGTACTTC
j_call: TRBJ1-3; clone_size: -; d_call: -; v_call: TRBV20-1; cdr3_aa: CSAREFSGNTIYF; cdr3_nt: TGCAGTGCTAGGGAATTTTCAGGAAACACCATATATTTT
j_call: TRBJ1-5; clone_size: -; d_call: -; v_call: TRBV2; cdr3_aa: CASSEGMNQPQHF; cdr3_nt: TGTGCCAGCAGTGAGGGCATGAATCAGCCCCAGCATTTT
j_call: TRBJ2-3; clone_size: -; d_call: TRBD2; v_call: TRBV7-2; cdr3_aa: CASSFRLAGGTDTQYF; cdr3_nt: TGTGCCAGCAGCTTCCGACTAGCGGGGGGCACAGATACGCAGTATTTT
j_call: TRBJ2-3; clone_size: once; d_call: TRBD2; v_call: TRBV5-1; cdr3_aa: CASSLVSPSGGIDTQYF; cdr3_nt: TGCGCCAGCAGCTTGGTTTCTCCCAGCGGGGGGATCGATACGCAGTATTTT
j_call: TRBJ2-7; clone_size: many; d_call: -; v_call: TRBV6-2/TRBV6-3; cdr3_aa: CASSYSTGPKFGEQYF; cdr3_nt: TGTGCCAGCAGTTACTCGACGGGCCCTAAATTTGGCGAGCAGTACTTC
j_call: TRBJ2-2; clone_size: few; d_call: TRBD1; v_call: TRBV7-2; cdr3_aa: CASSPRTGRAGELFF; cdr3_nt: TGTGCCAGCAGCCCTAGGACAGGTCGTGCCGGGGAGCTGTTTTTT
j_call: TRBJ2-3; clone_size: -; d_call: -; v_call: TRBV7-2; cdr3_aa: CASSLRWGRDTQYF; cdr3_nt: TGTGCCAGCAGCCTTCGGTGGGGTCGAGATACGCAGTATTTT
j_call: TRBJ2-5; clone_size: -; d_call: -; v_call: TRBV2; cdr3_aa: CASNGGRHQETQYF; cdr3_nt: TGTGCCAGCAATGGGGGTCGACATCAAGAGACCCAGTACTTC
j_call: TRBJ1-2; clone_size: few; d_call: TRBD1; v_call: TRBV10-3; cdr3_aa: CAISQRQGLEGYTF; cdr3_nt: TGTGCCATCAGCCAAAGACAGGGTTTGGAAGGCTACACCTTC
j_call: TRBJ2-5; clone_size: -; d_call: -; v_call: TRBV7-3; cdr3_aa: CASSAGVQETQYF; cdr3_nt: TGTGCCAGCAGCGCCGGGGTCCAAGAGACCCAGTACTTC
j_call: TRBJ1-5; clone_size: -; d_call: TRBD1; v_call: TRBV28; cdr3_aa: CATNRGPDQPQHF; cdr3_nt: TGTGCCACCAACAGGGGGCCGGATCAGCCCCAGCATTTT
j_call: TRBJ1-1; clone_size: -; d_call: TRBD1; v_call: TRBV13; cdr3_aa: CASSFRAGGTEAFF; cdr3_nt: TGTGCCAGCAGCTTCCGGGCAGGGGGCACTGAAGCTTTCTTT
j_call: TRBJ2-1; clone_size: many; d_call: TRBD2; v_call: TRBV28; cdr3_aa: CASSRSLAGVNEQFF; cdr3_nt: TGTGCCAGCAGCCGCTCACTAGCGGGTGTCAATGAGCAGTTCTTC
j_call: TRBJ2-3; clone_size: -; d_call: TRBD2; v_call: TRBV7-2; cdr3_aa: CASSNRLAGFTDTQYF; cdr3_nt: TGTGCCAGCAGCAACAGACTAGCGGGGTTCACAGATACGCAGTATTTT
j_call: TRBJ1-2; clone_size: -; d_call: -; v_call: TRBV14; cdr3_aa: CASSPIRDANYGYTF; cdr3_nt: TGTGCCAGCAGCCCCATCCGGGACGCAAACTATGGCTACACCTTC